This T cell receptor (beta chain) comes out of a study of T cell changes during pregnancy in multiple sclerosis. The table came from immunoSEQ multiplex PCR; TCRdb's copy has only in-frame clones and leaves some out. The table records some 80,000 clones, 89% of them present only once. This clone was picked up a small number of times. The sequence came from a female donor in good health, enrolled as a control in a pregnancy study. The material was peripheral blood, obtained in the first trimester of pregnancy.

The CDR3 nucleotides read TGCGCCAGCAGCCAAGGACAGGCGCCTAACTATGGCTACACCTTC. It codes for CASSQGQAPNYGYTF. This sequence joins TRBV4-1 and TRBJ1-2; perhaps TRBD1 as D (6 bases). Germline V gives CDR1 MGHRA, CDR2 YSYEKL. V was cut by 1 base and J by 0 bases, with 9 bases left in between. The CDR3 consists of 15 residues.